This TCR beta chain came from a study of blood T cell repertoires in COVID-19. Study in general: T cells, B-cell-depleted T cells, or PBMCs supplied cDNA or gDNA.

The CDR3 contains 21 residues. In the study's own analysis: Reference gene primer amplification gave estimated nucleated cell counts. Sequenced by immunoSEQ multiplex PCR; TCRdb stores in-frame clones only, minus some. That table is the source of V, J and clone size, and D and trimming were worked out from the DNA. Of around 50,000 clones listed, 88% are singletons. This TCR was sampled from a man aged 50 to 60 with active COVID-19. The chain joins TRBV21-1 to TRBJ2-2; TRBD1 was called by the table and not checked on the DNA. TRBV21-1 is noted as a pseudogene. The sample taken for sequencing was peripheral blood. The CDR3 DNA is TGTGCCAGCAGCAAAGAGTGTTGTTTAAAGGGGGACATCGCGAACACCGGGGAGCTGTTTTTT. It yields the protein CASSKECCLKGDIANTGELFF.